This T cell receptor (beta chain) was captured in a study of Ad26.COV2.S vaccination and SARS-CoV-2 variants. Study-wide points: From the TCR breadth and depth analyses, total T cell responses may have been underestimated.

Germline V gene data show CDR1 as GTSNPN and CDR2 as SVGIG (reference sequence). There are 12 residues in the CDR3. J lost 19 bases, V lost 2 bases, and 11 bases had no gene match. The treatment here: 15 to 20 received Ad26.COV2.S at low or high dose, single or two shots; roughly five received placebo; per-sample allocation not given. Sampling took place 63 days after the first vaccine or placebo injection. This clone was seen a handful of times. Its antigen is still unknown. Measured with immunoSEQ multiplex PCR; TCRdb has only the in-frame clones, and not every one. The top ten hold about 2.4% of the sample, which has hundreds of thousands of clones, 85% to 90% seen once.

This sequence was found in a person aged 18-65 years who received the Ad26.COV2.S COVID-19 vaccine or a placebo. The chain employs TRBV30 and TRBJ1-6, with 7 bases fitting TRBD1. The specimen was peripheral blood, collected in a trial of Ad26.COV2.S vaccine versus placebo. This CDR3 is CAWSSSGGRVHF. CDR3 coding DNA: TGTGCCTGGAGTTCCTCAGGGGGAAGGGTACACTTT.